The clone carrying this T cell receptor (beta chain) was observed a few times. Its antigen is unidentified. The data were obtained in a study of OX40 agonist ivuxolimab in advanced cancers. About the research overall: The dose of intravenous ivuxolimab that patients received every 2 weeks ranged from 0.01 to 10 mg/kg. Recorded diagnoses for dose-escalation patients were hepatocellular carcinoma, melanoma, renal cell or head and neck cancer.

Repertoires were generated with immunoSEQ multiplex PCR, while TCRdb's copy carries only in-frame clones and drops some. This table holds tens of thousands of clones, around four fifths found once. V was cut by 1 base and J by 4 bases, with 12 bases left in between. CDR1 and CDR2 from the germline V gene are SGHRS and YFSETQ. This CDR3 is 15 amino acids long. Study findings and constraints: Averaged across samples, CD8+ T cells carried more expanded clones than CD4+ did.

The chain recombines TRBV5-1 with TRBJ1-3; a possible D gene is TRBD1 (6 bases). The TCR originated in an adult with an advanced solid tumor such as melanoma, head and neck, liver or kidney cancer. Sequencing used CD4+ or CD8+ T cells sorted from blood, obtained in a trial of the OX40 agonist ivuxolimab. As DNA, the CDR3 is TGCGCCAGCAGCTTGATGGGGGGCCTCGGAAACACCATATATTTT. Its translation is CASSLMGGLGNTIYF.